Listed below are T cell receptor beta chains from one sample, sequenced in a study of T cells after yellow fever vaccination. TCRdb itself ran the 5' RACE reads through MiXCR, one entry per CDR3 protein. The sample contains hundreds of thousands of distinct CDR3 sequences, 4.1% of which appear only once. Material: PBMCs, obtained 5 days after the yellow fever booster vaccination. All receptors derive from a man aged 18 to 30 who received the YFV17D yellow fever vaccine. The CDR3 runs from the conserved cysteine through the conserved F or W. The D gene is left open where the match is weak. The listing skips clone size in some rows; elsewhere it reads once, few, many or a size class.

D,V,length,J,size,DNA,CDR3
.,TRBV27,16,TRBJ1-2,few,TGTGCCAGCACCCCTCATGGCAGGGGCCAAAACTATGGCTACACCTTC,CASTPHGRGQNYGYTF
.,TRBV20-1,14,TRBJ1-1,few,TGCAGTGCTAAAAAACAGGGAGCGGGCACTGAAGCTTTCTTT,CSAKKQGAGTEAFF
.,TRBV19,15,TRBJ1-2,.,TGTGCCAGTAGCCCCTGGCAGACCCCTAACTATGGCTACACCTTC,CASSPWQTPNYGYTF
.,TRBV6-2/TRBV6-3,14,TRBJ1-1,.,TGTGCCAGCAGGGTCGGGGGAAGGGTAACTGAAGCTTTCTTT,CASRVGGRVTEAFF
.,TRBV6-6,14,TRBJ1-1,few,TGTGCCAGCAGTACGTACGACCCGAACACTGAAGCTTTCTTT,CASSTYDPNTEAFF
.,TRBV20-1,12,TRBJ2-7,.,TGCAGTGCCAACAGGGACCCATACGAGCAGTACTTC,CSANRDPYEQYF
TRBD2,TRBV4-2,16,TRBJ2-3,few,TGTGCCAGCAGCCAAGCTGTAGCGGGGACCACAGATACGCAGTATTTT,CASSQAVAGTTDTQYF
.,TRBV7-9,16,TRBJ1-1,few,TGTGCCAGCACCGCGTGGGGTAGGGGCCATTACACTGAAGCTTTCTTT,CASTAWGRGHYTEAFF
.,TRBV3-1,14,TRBJ1-5,.,TGTGCCAGCAGCCACGGGTCTATCAATCAGCCCCAGCATTTT,CASSHGSINQPQHF
TRBD1,TRBV19,14,TRBJ1-5,many,TGTGCCAGTAGTCCCAGGGGGCTGGGTCAGCCCCAGCATTTT,CASSPRGLGQPQHF
.,TRBV20-1,15,TRBJ2-7,few,TGCAGTGCTCACGGAGGGAGACAGGGAAACTACGAGCAGTACTTC,CSAHGGRQGNYEQYF
TRBD2,TRBV6-1,17,TRBJ2-1,few,TGTGCCAGCAGCCTTCGACTAGCGGGGGCCCTCTACAATGAGCAGTTCTTC,CASSLRLAGALYNEQFF
TRBD1,TRBV18,14,TRBJ2-5,.,TGTGCCAGCTCACCGGGAGGACAGGGGGAGACCCAGTACTTC,CASSPGGQGETQYF
.,TRBV12-3/TRBV12-4,14,TRBJ2-2,few,TGTGCCAGCAGTACAACTTGGAACACCGGGGAGCTGTTTTTT,CASSTTWNTGELFF
.,TRBV19,14,TRBJ2-1,.,TGTGCCAGTAGTACTAGCGCATCATACAATGAGCAGTTCTTC,CASSTSASYNEQFF